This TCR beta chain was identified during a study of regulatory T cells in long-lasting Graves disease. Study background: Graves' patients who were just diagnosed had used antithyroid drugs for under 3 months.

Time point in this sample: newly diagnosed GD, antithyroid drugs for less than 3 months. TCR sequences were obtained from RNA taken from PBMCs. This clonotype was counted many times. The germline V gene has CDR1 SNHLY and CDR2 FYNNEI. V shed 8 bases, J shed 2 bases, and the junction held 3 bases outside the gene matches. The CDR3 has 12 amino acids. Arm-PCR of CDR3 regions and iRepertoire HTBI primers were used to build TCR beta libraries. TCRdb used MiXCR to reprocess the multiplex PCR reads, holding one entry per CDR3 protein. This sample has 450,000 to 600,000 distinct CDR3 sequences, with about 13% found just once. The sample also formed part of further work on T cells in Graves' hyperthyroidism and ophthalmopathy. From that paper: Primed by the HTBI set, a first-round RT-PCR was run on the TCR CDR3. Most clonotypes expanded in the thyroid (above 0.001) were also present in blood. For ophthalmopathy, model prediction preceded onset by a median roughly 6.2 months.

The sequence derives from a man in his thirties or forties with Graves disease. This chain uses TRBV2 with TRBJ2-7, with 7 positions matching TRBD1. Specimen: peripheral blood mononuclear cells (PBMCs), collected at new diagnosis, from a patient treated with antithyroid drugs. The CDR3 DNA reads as TGTGCCAGCGACAGGGTACCCTACGAGCAGTACTTC. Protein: CASDRVPYEQYF.